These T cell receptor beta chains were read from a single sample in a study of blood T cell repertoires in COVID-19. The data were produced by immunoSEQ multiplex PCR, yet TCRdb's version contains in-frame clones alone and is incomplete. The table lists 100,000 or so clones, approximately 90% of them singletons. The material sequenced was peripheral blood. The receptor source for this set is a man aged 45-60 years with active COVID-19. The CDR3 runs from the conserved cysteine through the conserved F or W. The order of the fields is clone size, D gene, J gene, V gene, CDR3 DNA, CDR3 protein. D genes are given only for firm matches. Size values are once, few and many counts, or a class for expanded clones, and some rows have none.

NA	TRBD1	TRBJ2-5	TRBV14	TGTGCCAGCAGCCTACAGGGGGCCGGGGAGACCCAGTACTTC	CASSLQGAGETQYF
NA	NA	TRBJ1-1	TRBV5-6	TGTGCCAGCAGCTTCTCGGACGGGATGGGAGCTTTCTTT	CASSFSDGMGAFF
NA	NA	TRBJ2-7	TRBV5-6	TGTGCCAGTGGGGCCGCCGAGCAGTACTTC	CASGAAEQYF
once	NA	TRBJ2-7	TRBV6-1	TGTGCCAGCAGTGACCGGGGCTACGAGCAGTACTTC	CASSDRGYEQYF
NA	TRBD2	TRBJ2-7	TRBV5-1	TGCGCCAGCAGCTTTAGCGGGAGATACTACGAGCAGTACTTC	CASSFSGRYYEQYF
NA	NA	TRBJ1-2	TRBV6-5	TGTGCCAGCAGCCGCGTGGACATACAACCTTATGGCTACACCTTC	CASSRVDIQPYGYTF
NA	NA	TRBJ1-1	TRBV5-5	TGTGCCAGCAGCGTGTCAGGGGCGAACACTGAAGCTTTCTTT	CASSVSGANTEAFF
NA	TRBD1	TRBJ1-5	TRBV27	TGTGCCAGCAGCCGAATGGGGACAGGGGGAGGCAATCAGCCCCAGCATTTT	CASSRMGTGGGNQPQHF
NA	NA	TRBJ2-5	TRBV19	TGTGCCAGTACCAGCAGGGGCGAGACCCAGTACTTC	CASTSRGETQYF
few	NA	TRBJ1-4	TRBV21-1	TGTGCCAGCAGCAAAGCGACGGACAGGGGGCCCGAAAAACTGTTTTTT	CASSKATDRGPEKLFF
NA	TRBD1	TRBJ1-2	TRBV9	TGTGCCAGCAGCGGCGGGACAGGACCAAACTATGGCTACACCTTC	CASSGGTGPNYGYTF
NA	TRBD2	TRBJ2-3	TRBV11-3	TGTGCCAGCAGCCCTCCTGCGGGAGGCACAGATACGCAGTATTTT	CASSPPAGGTDTQYF
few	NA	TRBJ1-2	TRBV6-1	TGTGCCAGCAGTGAAGTCACATCCCGCTATGGCTACACCTTC	CASSEVTSRYGYTF
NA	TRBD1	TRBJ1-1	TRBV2	TGTGCCAGCAGTGTGGGGACAGGGAACACTGAAGCTTTCTTT	CASSVGTGNTEAFF
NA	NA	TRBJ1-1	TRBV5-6	TGTGCCAGCAGTCGAGTGAGGGCAGAATATGAAGCTTTCTTT	CASSRVRAEYEAFF